This record looks at one T cell receptor beta chain sequence and its context. The germline V gene encodes CDR1 SGHRS and CDR2 YFSETQ. The CDR3 runs 15 residues. Trimming removed 1 base at V and 0 bases at J, with 7 bases between. These data come from a study of blood T cell repertoires in COVID-19. Study overall: The United States, Italy and Spain provided the acute and convalescent COVID-19 samples.

The protocol was immunoSEQ multiplex PCR, while the TCRdb copy is restricted to in-frame clones and leaves out a portion. This sample has about 40,000 clones, with 70% to 85% found just once. The chain has TRBV5-1 and TRBJ2-2; D unclear. This sequence was found in a woman aged 55-70 years with acute or convalescent COVID-19. Sequencing used peripheral blood. Written as DNA, the CDR3 is TGCGCCAGCAGCTTGAGCAGGACGAACACCGGGGAGCTGTTTTTT. Translated, it gives CASSLSRTNTGELFF.